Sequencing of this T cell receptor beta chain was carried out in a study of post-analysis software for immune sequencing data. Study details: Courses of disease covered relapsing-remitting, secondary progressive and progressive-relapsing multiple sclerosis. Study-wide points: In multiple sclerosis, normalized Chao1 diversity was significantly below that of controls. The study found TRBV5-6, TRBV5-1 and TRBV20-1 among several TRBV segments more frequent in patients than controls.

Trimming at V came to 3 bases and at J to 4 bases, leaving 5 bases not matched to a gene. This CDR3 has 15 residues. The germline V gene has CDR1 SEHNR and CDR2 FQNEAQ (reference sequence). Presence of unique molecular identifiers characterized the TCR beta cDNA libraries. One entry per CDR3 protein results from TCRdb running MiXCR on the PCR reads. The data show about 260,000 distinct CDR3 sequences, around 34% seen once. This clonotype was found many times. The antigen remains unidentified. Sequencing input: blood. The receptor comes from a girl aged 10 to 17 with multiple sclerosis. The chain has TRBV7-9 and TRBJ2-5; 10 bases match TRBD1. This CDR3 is CASSFHGTGVETQYF. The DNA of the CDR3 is TGTGCCAGCAGCTTCCACGGGACAGGGGTAGAGACCCAGTACTTC.